This T cell receptor beta chain was sequenced in a study of blood T cell repertoires in COVID-19 (dated by TCRdb to 2018 to 2021). Background on the whole study: Samples from collaborators originated in the United States, Italy and Spain and spanned both the acute and convalescent phases of COVID-19. The prospective study material was composed of cDNA or gDNA derived from T cells, B-cell-depleted T cells, or PBMCs. HLA class I and class II types, where available, came from metadata supplied by the sample provider rather than from assay-based typing. The repertoires were released in a freely available public database intended as a resource for research on the immune response to SARS-CoV-2. Samples were obtained from the ongoing ImmuneRACE study (first 160 participants) and from 1,254 subjects provided by 6 global collaborators. Deeply sampled blood TCRbeta repertoires from subjects exposed to, actively infected with, or recovered from COVID-19 were included in the dataset. A de-identified subject ID, COVID-19 status, age in years and sex were almost always included in the sample metadata.

As to this clone: Its specific antigen is unknown. No much larger clone exists at a distance of one base, and base qualities are not known.

The collaborating institutions used their own protocols to collect whole blood in K2EDTA tubes. Collaborator samples were shipped for TCRbeta analysis as frozen whole blood, isolated PBMCs, or DNA extracted from either sample type. General conclusions and limits of the study: The quantity of clinical and demographic metadata differed by source and by participant and was supplied without curation.

According to the germline V gene, CDR1 reads SGDLS and CDR2 reads YYNGEE. V loses 8 bases of germline sequence and J loses 0 bases, and the interval between the two ends is 10 bases. The CDR3 covers 13 residues, taking in both the cysteine and the phenylalanine. The kept DNA is CDR3 alone, 39 bases in frame from the first base. The immunoSEQ Assay, a bias-controlled multiplex PCR, was used to amplify TCRbeta CDR3 regions from genomic DNA. The paper's processing steps were these. The number of nucleated cells in each sample was estimated from the amplification of reference gene primers within the assay. Sequence reads were collapsed and filtered to measure the absolute abundance of every unique TCRbeta CDR3 rearrangement. Productive Simpson clonality was computed per sample as the square root of Simpson's diversity index over productive rearrangements. TCRdb's version of the immuneACCESS table is confined to in-frame rearrangements and falls short of the full clone set. An unresolved V gene accounts for under half of the shortfall where checked; the remainder is of unknown origin. That table is the source of V, J and clone size, and D and trimming were worked out from the DNA. In this sample the table shows 25,000 to 30,000 clones, around nine tenths of which occur a single time. The ten largest clones take up about 15% of the sample.

This sequence uses TRBV9 and TRBJ2-3; TRBD1 is a possible D gene, resting on 6 matching bases. The sequence was obtained from a human donor in a cohort sampled during active COVID-19. Material: peripheral blood. The nucleotide sequence is TGTGCCAGTCGGACAGAAAGCACAGATACGCAGTATTTT. It encodes CASRTESTDTQYF.